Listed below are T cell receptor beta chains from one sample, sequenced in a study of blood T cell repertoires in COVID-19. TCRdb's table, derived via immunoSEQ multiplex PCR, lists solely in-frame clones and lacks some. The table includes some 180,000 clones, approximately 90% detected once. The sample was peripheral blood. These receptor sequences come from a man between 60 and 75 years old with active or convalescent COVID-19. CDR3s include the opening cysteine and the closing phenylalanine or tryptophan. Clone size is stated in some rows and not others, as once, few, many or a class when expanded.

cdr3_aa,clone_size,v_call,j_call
CASRYRGVGHDTQYF,NA,TRBV2,TRBJ2-3
CASSPLAGISEQYF,NA,TRBV11-2,TRBJ2-7
CATGRITGELFF,NA,TRBV24-1,TRBJ2-2
CASSGYGLAGDTQYF,NA,TRBV2,TRBJ2-3
CASSPGGPVAFF,NA,TRBV14,TRBJ1-1
CASSSRGTSQETQYF,NA,TRBV7-6,TRBJ2-5
CAWSRDSYYEQYF,NA,TRBV30,TRBJ2-7
CASSGQGRNTEAFF,NA,TRBV13,TRBJ1-1
CASSRKSGGEGAEAFF,NA,TRBV5-4,TRBJ1-1
CASSGATRGKNYGYTF,few,TRBV9,TRBJ1-2
CASRPDTGDNGYTF,NA,TRBV2,TRBJ1-2
CASRARDRVTEKLFF,NA,TRBV6-5,TRBJ1-4
CASKFLPESTDTQYF,NA,TRBV7-8,TRBJ2-3
CASSAFLANTGELFF,NA,TRBV9,TRBJ2-2
CASRGDRLTGELFF,NA,TRBV27,TRBJ2-2
CASSFEGAGQPQHF,NA,TRBV27,TRBJ1-5
CASSKVAGQSSDTQYF,few,TRBV6-1,TRBJ2-3
CASSFLGREQFF,NA,TRBV7-6,TRBJ2-1
CASRGDSDNSPLHF,NA,TRBV2,TRBJ1-6
CASSPGQSWGYTF,NA,TRBV5-6,TRBJ1-2
CASSPQGLAGPTGELFF,NA,TRBV18,TRBJ2-2
CASRARGGAYGYTF,NA,TRBV6-5,TRBJ1-2
CASSLGQGKETQYF,NA,TRBV7-7,TRBJ2-5
CASRTDREETEAFF,NA,TRBV6-5,TRBJ1-1
CASSYVVAGGFWGEQFF,NA,TRBV6-2/TRBV6-3,TRBJ2-1
CASSEVGLAGYQETQYF,NA,TRBV2,TRBJ2-5
CSARQGARTEAFF,NA,TRBV29-1,TRBJ1-1
CASSPRSRGVGETQYF,once,TRBV7-2,TRBJ2-5
CASRAAVSNTEAFF,NA,TRBV5-1,TRBJ1-1
CASSQLGSEQFF,NA,TRBV3-1/TRBV3-2,TRBJ2-1
CASSPDSQETQYF,NA,TRBV5-1,TRBJ2-5
CASSRPGGFSNQPQHF,NA,TRBV9,TRBJ1-5
CSVTQGVETQYF,NA,TRBV29-1,TRBJ2-5
CASSWSPGQPSTNEKLFF,NA,TRBV5-1,TRBJ1-4
CSASSGRAVTYEQYF,NA,TRBV20-1,TRBJ2-7
CASREIQTGTYEQYF,NA,TRBV6-5,TRBJ2-7
CASDRGVNTEAFF,NA,TRBV5-1,TRBJ1-1
CASSSTYRGGYTF,NA,TRBV7-9,TRBJ1-2
CASSRTGTSNYGYTF,NA,TRBV2,TRBJ1-2
CASSWRAAGGGNEQFF,NA,TRBV7-8,TRBJ2-1
CASSENRADEAFF,NA,TRBV5-1,TRBJ1-1
CAISDSPGEVYTQYF,once,TRBV10-3,TRBJ2-3
CATSDLSMTGYEQFF,NA,TRBV24-1,TRBJ2-1
CASIARRGQGGGYTF,many,TRBV19,TRBJ1-2
CASRLSGTGEKLFF,NA,TRBV27,TRBJ1-4
CASSFLAGGSYNEQFF,NA,TRBV5-1,TRBJ2-1